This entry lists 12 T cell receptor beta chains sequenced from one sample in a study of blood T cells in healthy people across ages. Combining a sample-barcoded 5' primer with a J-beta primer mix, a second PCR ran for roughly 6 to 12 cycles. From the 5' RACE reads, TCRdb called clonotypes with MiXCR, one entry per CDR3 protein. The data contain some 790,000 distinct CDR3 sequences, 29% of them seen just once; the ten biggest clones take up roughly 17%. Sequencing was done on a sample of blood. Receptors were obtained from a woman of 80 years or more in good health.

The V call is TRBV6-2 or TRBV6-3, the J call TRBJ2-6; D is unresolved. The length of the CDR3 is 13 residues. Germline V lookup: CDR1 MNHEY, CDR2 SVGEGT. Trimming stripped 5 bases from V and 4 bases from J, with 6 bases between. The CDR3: CASSTTGANVLTF. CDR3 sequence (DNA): TGTGCCAGCAGTACTACCGGGGCCAACGTCCTGACTTTC.

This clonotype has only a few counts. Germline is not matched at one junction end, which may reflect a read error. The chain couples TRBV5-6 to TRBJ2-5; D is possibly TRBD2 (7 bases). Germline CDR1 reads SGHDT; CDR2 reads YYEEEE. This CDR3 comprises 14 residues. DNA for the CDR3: TGTGCCAGCAGCTTGATCGGGGGGCAAGAGGCCCAGTACTTC. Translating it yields CASSLIGGQEAQYF.

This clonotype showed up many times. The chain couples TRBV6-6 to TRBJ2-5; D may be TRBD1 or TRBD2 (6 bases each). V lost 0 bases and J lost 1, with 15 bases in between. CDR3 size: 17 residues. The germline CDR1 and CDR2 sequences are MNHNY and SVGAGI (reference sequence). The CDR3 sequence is CASSYSGPGGFQETQYF. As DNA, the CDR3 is TGTGCCAGCAGTTACTCGGGGCCCGGGGGCTTCCAAGAGACCCAGTACTTC.

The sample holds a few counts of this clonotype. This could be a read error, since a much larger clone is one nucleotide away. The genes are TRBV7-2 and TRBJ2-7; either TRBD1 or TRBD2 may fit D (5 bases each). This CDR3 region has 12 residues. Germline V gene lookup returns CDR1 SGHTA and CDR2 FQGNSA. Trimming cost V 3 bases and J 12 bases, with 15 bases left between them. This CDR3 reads CASSFGRWGWYF. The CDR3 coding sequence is TGTGCCAGCAGCTTTGGAAGGTGGGGGTGGTACTTC.

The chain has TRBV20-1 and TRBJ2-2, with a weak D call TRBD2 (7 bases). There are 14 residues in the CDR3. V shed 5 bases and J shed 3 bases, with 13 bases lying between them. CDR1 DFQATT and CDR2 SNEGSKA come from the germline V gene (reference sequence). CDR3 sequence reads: CSAVSGGYTGELFF. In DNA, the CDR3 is TGCAGTGCTGTCTCGGGGGGCTACACCGGGGAGCTGTTTTTT.

The CDR3 protein is CSARVQLNTGELFF. CDR3 coding DNA: TGCAGTGCTAGAGTCCAACTGAACACCGGGGAGCTGTTTTTT. The chain is built from TRBV20-1 and TRBJ2-2, with D uncertain. Germline CDR1 reads DFQATT; CDR2 reads SNEGSKA (reference sequence). V shed 1 base and J shed 1 base, with 7 bases lying between them. The CDR3 consists of 14 residues.

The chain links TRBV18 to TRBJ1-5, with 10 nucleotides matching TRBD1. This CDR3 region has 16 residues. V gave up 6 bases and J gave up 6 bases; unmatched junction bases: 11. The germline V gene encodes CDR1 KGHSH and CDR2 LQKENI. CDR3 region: CASSSGTGAAGQPQHF. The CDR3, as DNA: TGTGCCAGCTCGTCCGGGACAGGGGCGGCGGGTCAGCCCCAGCATTTT.

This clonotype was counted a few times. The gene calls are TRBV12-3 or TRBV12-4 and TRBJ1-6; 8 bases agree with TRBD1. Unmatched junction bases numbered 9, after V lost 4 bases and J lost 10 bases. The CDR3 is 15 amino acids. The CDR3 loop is CASSSMTGAMSPLHF. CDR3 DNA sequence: TGTGCCAGCAGTTCCATGACAGGGGCTATGTCACCCCTCCACTTT.

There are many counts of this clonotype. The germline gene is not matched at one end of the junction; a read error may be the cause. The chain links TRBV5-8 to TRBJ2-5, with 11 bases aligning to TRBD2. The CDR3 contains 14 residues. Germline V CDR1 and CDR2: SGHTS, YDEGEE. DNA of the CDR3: TGTGCCAGCAGCTACCTAGCGGGGGGTGAGACTCAGTACTTC. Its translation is CASSYLAGGETQYF.

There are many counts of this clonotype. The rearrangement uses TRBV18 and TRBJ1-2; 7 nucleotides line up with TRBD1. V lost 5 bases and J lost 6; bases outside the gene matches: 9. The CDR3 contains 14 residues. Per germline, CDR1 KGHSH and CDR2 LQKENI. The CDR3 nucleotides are TGTGCCAGCTCAGTTTTCGGACAGGCCGATGGCTACACCTTC. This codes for CASSVFGQADGYTF.

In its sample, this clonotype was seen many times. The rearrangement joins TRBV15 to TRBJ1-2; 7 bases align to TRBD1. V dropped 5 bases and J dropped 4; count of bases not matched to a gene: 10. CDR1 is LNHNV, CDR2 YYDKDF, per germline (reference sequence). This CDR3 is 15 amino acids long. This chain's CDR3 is CATSSGTDPIYGYTF. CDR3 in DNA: TGTGCCACCAGCTCCGGGACAGACCCTATCTATGGCTACACCTTC.

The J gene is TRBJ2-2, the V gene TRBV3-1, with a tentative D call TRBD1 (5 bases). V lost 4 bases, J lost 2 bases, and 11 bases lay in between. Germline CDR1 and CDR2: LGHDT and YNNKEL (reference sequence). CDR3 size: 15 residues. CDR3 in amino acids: CASSPQATNTGELFF. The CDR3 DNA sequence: TGTGCCAGCAGCCCACAGGCAACCAACACCGGGGAGCTGTTTTTT.